There are many counts of the clone carrying this T cell receptor beta chain. The data derive from a study of T cells in Graves' hyperthyroidism and ophthalmopathy. Study details: Peripheral blood collection took place at initial diagnosis, before any treatment.

This CDR3 has 15 amino acids. Germline CDR1 and CDR2: MNHEY and SVGEGT. V was cut by 7 bases and J by 5 bases, with 18 bases left in between. RNA transcripts served as the template for amplifying TCR beta CDR3 regions. TCR CDR3 regions were first amplified by RT-PCR with HTBI primers. Via MiXCR, TCRdb re-called the multiplex PCR reads, giving one row per CDR3 protein. The sample includes around 340,000 distinct CDR3 sequences, roughly a fifth of them seen just once. Sequencing input: blood. The sequence came from a woman aged 50 to 65 with Graves' hyperthyroidism. The genes are TRBV6-2 or TRBV6-3 and TRBJ1-5, with D hard to call. The DNA of the CDR3 is TGTGCCAGCACATCCCGGGAGGTTTTTTATCAGCCCCAGCATTTT. Its translation: CASTSREVFYQPQHF.